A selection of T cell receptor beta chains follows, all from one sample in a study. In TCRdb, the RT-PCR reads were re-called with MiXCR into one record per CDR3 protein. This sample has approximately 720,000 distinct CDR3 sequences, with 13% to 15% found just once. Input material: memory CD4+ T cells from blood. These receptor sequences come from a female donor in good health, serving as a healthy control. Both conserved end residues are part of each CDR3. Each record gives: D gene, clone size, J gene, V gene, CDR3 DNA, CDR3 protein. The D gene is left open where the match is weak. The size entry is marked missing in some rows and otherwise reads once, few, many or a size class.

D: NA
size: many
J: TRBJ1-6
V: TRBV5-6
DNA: TGTGCCAGCAGCTTGGAGGGCAGGGCCGTTTCACCCCTCCACTTT
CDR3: CASSLEGRAVSPLHF

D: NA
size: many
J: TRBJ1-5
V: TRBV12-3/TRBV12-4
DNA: TGTGCCAGCAGCCCCGGGGGGGTGAGCAATCAGCCCCAGCATTTT
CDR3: CASSPGGVSNQPQHF

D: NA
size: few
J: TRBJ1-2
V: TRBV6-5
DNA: TGTGCCAGCAGTCCACGAGGGAGGCGCGGCTACACCTTC
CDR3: CASSPRGRRGYTF

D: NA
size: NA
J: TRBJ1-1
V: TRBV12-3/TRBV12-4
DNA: TGTGCCAGCAGCCCACACCGAGTAACCTACATGAACACTGAAGCTTTCTTT
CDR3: CASSPHRVTYMNTEAFF

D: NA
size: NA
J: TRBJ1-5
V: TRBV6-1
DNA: TGTGCCAGCAACGACAGATTCGGCAATCAGCCCCAGCATTTT
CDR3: CASNDRFGNQPQHF

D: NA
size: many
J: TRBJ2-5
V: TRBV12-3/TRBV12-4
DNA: TGTGCCAGCAGGTCCGGGGCGAAAGAGACCCAGTACTTC
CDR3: CASRSGAKETQYF

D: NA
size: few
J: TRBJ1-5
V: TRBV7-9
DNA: TGTGCCAGCAGCTCAAAAGATAGCAATCAGCCCCAGCATTTT
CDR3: CASSSKDSNQPQHF

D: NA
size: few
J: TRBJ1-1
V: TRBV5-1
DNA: TGCGCCAGCAGCTGGGGGATCCAGAACACTGAAGCTTTCTTT
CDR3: CASSWGIQNTEAFF

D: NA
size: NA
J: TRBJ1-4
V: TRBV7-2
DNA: TGTGCCAGCAGCGCGGGGGTTGGGGAAAAACTGTTTTTT
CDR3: CASSAGVGEKLFF

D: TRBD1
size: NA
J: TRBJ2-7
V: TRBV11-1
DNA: TGTGCCAGCAGCTCCCCGACAGGGGCCAGCTCCTACGAGCAGTACTTC
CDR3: CASSSPTGASSYEQYF

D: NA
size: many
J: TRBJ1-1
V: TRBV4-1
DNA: TGCGCCAGCAGCCCCCGGGACGCAACACCAAACACTGAAGCTTTCTTT
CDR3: CASSPRDATPNTEAFF

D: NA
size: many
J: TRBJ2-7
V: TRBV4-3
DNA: TGCGCCAGCAGCCAAGACCCCCGAGGGGGGACCTACGAGCAGTACTTC
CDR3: CASSQDPRGGTYEQYF

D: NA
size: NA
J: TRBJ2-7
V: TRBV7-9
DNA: TGTGCCAGCAGCTTTTCGTCATCAGCCGAGCAGTACTTC
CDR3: CASSFSSSAEQYF

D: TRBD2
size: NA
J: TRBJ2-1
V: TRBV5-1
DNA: TGCGCCAGCAGCGGGGGGGGGACGGCTCGCTTGGAGCAGTTCTTC
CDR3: CASSGGGTARLEQFF

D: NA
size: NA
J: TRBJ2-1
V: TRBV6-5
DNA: TGTGCCAGCAGTTACGGGCCGCAGCAGTTCTTC
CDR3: CASSYGPQQFF

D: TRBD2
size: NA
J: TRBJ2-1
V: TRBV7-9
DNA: TGTGCCAGCAGCGCCCGGCTAGCGGGAACGAGCTCCTACAATGAGCAGTTCTTC
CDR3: CASSARLAGTSSYNEQFF

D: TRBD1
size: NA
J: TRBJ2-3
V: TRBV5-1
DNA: TGCGCCAGCAGCTTCCGGGACAGGGTTAGAGATACGCAGTATTTT
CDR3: CASSFRDRVRDTQYF

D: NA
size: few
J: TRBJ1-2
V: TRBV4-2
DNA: TGTGCCAGCAGCCAAGATCCCGGGGGGAGAAACTATGGCTACACCTTC
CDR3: CASSQDPGGRNYGYTF

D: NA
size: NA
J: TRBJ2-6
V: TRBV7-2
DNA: TGTGCCAGCAGCTTAGGGGGGCCCGGGGCCAACGTCCTGACTTTC
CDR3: CASSLGGPGANVLTF

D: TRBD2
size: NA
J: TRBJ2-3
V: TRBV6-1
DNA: TGTGCCAGCTACGGCGGGAGCGCAACAGATACGCAGTATTTT
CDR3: CASYGGSATDTQYF

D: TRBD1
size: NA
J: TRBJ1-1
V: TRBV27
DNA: TGTGCCAGCAGTTTCAATCAGGGGGCGATGAACACTGAAGCTTTCTTT
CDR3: CASSFNQGAMNTEAFF

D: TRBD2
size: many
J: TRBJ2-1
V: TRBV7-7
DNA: TGTGCTAGCAGCTTAAGGCCCGGGGTTAGCGGGAGGGCAGTCTACAATGAGCAGTTCTTC
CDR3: CASSLRPGVSGRAVYNEQFF

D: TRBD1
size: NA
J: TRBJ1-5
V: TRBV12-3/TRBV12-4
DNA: TGTGCCAGCAGGTCGCAGGGGGCATGGCAGCCCCAGCATTTT
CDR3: CASRSQGAWQPQHF

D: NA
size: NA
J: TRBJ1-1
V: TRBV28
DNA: TGTGCCAGCAGGGGGACGCCCACGGATGGGAGTGAAGCTTTCTTT
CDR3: CASRGTPTDGSEAFF